The rows below give T cell receptor beta chains drawn from one sample of a study of neurological immune-mediated disorders. TCRdb re-called the 5' RACE reads through MiXCR, storing one row per CDR3 protein. The sample consists of under 90,000 distinct CDR3 sequences, about a tenth of them appearing once. Input material: PBMCs. These receptors all stem from a man aged 40-50 years in good health. Each CDR3 is given with its conserved first and last residue. A D gene is named only where the DNA matches it firmly.

D gene: -; V gene: TRBV5-1; J gene: TRBJ1-4; CDR3 protein: CASSLQGPGAREKLFF
D gene: -; V gene: TRBV7-6; J gene: TRBJ1-4; CDR3 protein: CASSLGTLGEKLFF
D gene: -; V gene: TRBV29-1; J gene: TRBJ2-1; CDR3 protein: CSVSGEQFF
D gene: -; V gene: TRBV5-1; J gene: TRBJ1-5; CDR3 protein: CASSLGDRIEGNQPQHF
D gene: TRBD1; V gene: TRBV5-1; J gene: TRBJ2-1; CDR3 protein: CASSNPFKQGAVDEQFF
D gene: -; V gene: TRBV5-1; J gene: TRBJ2-7; CDR3 protein: CASSTSGFAYEQYF
D gene: -; V gene: TRBV12-3/TRBV12-4; J gene: TRBJ2-1; CDR3 protein: CASRDTPSSYNEQFF
D gene: -; V gene: TRBV4-1; J gene: TRBJ2-7; CDR3 protein: CASSQGVAGIYEQYF
D gene: -; V gene: TRBV29-1; J gene: TRBJ2-1; CDR3 protein: CSVERGNEQFF
D gene: -; V gene: TRBV20-1; J gene: TRBJ2-1; CDR3 protein: CSARLGGWGNEQFF
D gene: TRBD2; V gene: TRBV18; J gene: TRBJ2-1; CDR3 protein: CASSPRTSGRPFFSYNEQFF
D gene: -; V gene: TRBV24-1; J gene: TRBJ1-3; CDR3 protein: CATGGIQSSGNTIYF
D gene: TRBD1; V gene: TRBV6-6; J gene: TRBJ2-3; CDR3 protein: CASSYPGQGGADTQYF
D gene: TRBD2; V gene: TRBV3-1; J gene: TRBJ2-7; CDR3 protein: CASSPAAGVDYEQYF
D gene: -; V gene: TRBV10-1; J gene: TRBJ2-1; CDR3 protein: CASSVGSADEQFF
D gene: -; V gene: TRBV20-1; J gene: TRBJ1-1; CDR3 protein: CSASPPQGRTFF
D gene: -; V gene: TRBV6-5; J gene: TRBJ2-7; CDR3 protein: CATRGGPGEQYF
D gene: -; V gene: TRBV7-3; J gene: TRBJ2-1; CDR3 protein: CANSFGGKANEQFF
D gene: TRBD2; V gene: TRBV6-2/TRBV6-3; J gene: TRBJ2-1; CDR3 protein: CASTSLAGGFGLNEQFF
D gene: -; V gene: TRBV28; J gene: TRBJ2-3; CDR3 protein: CASSLYLGTPDTQYF
D gene: TRBD1; V gene: TRBV5-1; J gene: TRBJ2-3; CDR3 protein: CASSLDRGNTDTQYF
D gene: TRBD1; V gene: TRBV20-1; J gene: TRBJ1-2; CDR3 protein: CSARDGKGAAGGYTF
D gene: TRBD1; V gene: TRBV5-1; J gene: TRBJ2-7; CDR3 protein: CASSLVTEAYRGQGNEQYF
D gene: TRBD1; V gene: TRBV6-5; J gene: TRBJ2-7; CDR3 protein: CASSLTGKGSYEQYF
D gene: -; V gene: TRBV20-1; J gene: TRBJ2-7; CDR3 protein: CSAGGAGATYEQYF
D gene: -; V gene: TRBV12-3/TRBV12-4; J gene: TRBJ2-3; CDR3 protein: CASTLTGGGPTDTQYF
D gene: -; V gene: TRBV20-1; J gene: TRBJ2-1; CDR3 protein: CSARDRDQINEQFF
D gene: TRBD1; V gene: TRBV5-1; J gene: TRBJ2-6; CDR3 protein: CASSRDRPSGANVLTF